The clone carrying this T cell receptor beta chain was detected many times. Its antigen is currently unknown. This entry belongs to a study of T cells after yellow fever vaccination. Study-wide results and limits: Sorted repertoires could include abundant contaminating clonotypes from bulk cells.

This CDR3 comprises 12 residues. CDR1 is SGHTS, CDR2 YDEGEE, per germline. After removal of 2 bases from V and 7 bases from J, the junction contained 3 bases not matched to a gene. TCRdb analysed the 5' RACE reads with MiXCR anew, one entry per CDR3 protein. This sample yields more than 90,000 distinct CDR3 sequences, of which 7% to 8.5% are seen a single time; about 25% belongs to the top ten. This receptor was obtained from a young man who received the YFV17D yellow fever vaccine. The gene calls are TRBV5-8 and TRBJ2-7; 7 nucleotides line up with TRBD1. Specimen: CD8+ T cells sorted from PBMCs, collected 45 days after the yellow fever booster vaccination. CDR3 sequence: CASSFSRGEQYF. Written as DNA, the CDR3 is TGTGCCAGCAGCTTTTCCAGGGGGGAGCAGTACTTC.